A selection of T cell receptor beta chains follows, all from one sample in a study of blood T cell repertoires in COVID-19. TCRdb keeps only in-frame clones here, not all; method: immunoSEQ multiplex PCR. The data contain roughly 330,000 clones, approximately 82% of them singletons. The sequenced sample was peripheral blood. These receptors were obtained from a woman aged 45 to 65 with acute or convalescent COVID-19. Each CDR3 is given with its conserved first and last residue. The order of the fields is J gene, clone size, V gene, CDR3 protein. Clone sizes are given selectively: once, few, many, or a class where the clone is expanded.

j_call: TRBJ2-1; clone_size: once; v_call: TRBV18; cdr3_aa: CASSLGTGLSAEQFF
j_call: TRBJ1-6; clone_size: .; v_call: TRBV2; cdr3_aa: CASSEGQGSSPLHF
j_call: TRBJ2-7; clone_size: .; v_call: TRBV5-1; cdr3_aa: CASSLDRGSYEQYF
j_call: TRBJ2-3; clone_size: .; v_call: TRBV7-8; cdr3_aa: CASSLNGGSFADTQYF
j_call: TRBJ1-2; clone_size: .; v_call: TRBV20-1; cdr3_aa: CSASGSYSGGYTF
j_call: TRBJ2-5; clone_size: .; v_call: TRBV19; cdr3_aa: CASRTGGGGQETQYF
j_call: TRBJ2-1; clone_size: .; v_call: TRBV6-2/TRBV6-3; cdr3_aa: CASSYSPSGTYNEQFF
j_call: TRBJ2-4; clone_size: .; v_call: TRBV30; cdr3_aa: CAWSIPFYNIQYF
j_call: TRBJ1-1; clone_size: .; v_call: TRBV13; cdr3_aa: CASSLERRNTEAFF
j_call: TRBJ2-1; clone_size: .; v_call: TRBV3-1/TRBV3-2; cdr3_aa: CASSPGLAGQFF
j_call: TRBJ2-1; clone_size: .; v_call: TRBV27; cdr3_aa: CASAKRTGGAEQFF
j_call: TRBJ2-3; clone_size: .; v_call: TRBV6-1; cdr3_aa: CASSERGFGGGTPDTQYF
j_call: TRBJ1-2; clone_size: .; v_call: TRBV25-1; cdr3_aa: CASSGRTGDSRKGGYTF
j_call: TRBJ2-2; clone_size: .; v_call: TRBV6-1; cdr3_aa: CASSEGPNTGELFF
j_call: TRBJ2-3; clone_size: .; v_call: TRBV12-5; cdr3_aa: CASDPPSAGTDTQYF
j_call: TRBJ1-5; clone_size: .; v_call: TRBV6-2/TRBV6-3; cdr3_aa: CASSPRDRAGQPQHF
j_call: TRBJ2-7; clone_size: .; v_call: TRBV7-2; cdr3_aa: CASSQSARFSYEQYF
j_call: TRBJ2-3; clone_size: .; v_call: TRBV7-9; cdr3_aa: CASSFEGATDTQYF
j_call: TRBJ1-3; clone_size: .; v_call: TRBV10-3; cdr3_aa: CAISGGFISGNTIYF
j_call: TRBJ1-1; clone_size: .; v_call: TRBV12-3/TRBV12-4; cdr3_aa: CASSPDTEAFF
j_call: TRBJ1-2; clone_size: .; v_call: TRBV7-2; cdr3_aa: CASSQTLQGHGYTF
j_call: TRBJ2-3; clone_size: .; v_call: TRBV20-1; cdr3_aa: CSASGGGLGDTQYF
j_call: TRBJ1-1; clone_size: .; v_call: TRBV10-3; cdr3_aa: CAISTGTEGEAFF
j_call: TRBJ1-2; clone_size: .; v_call: TRBV4-1; cdr3_aa: CASSQVAGESYTF
j_call: TRBJ2-1; clone_size: .; v_call: TRBV4-2; cdr3_aa: CASSPSGGADNEQFF
j_call: TRBJ2-1; clone_size: .; v_call: TRBV29-1; cdr3_aa: CSVVDLSSYNEQFF
j_call: TRBJ2-3; clone_size: .; v_call: TRBV29-1; cdr3_aa: CSVEVGHPDTQYF
j_call: TRBJ1-1; clone_size: .; v_call: TRBV6-5; cdr3_aa: CASSWDRLNTEAFF
j_call: TRBJ1-2; clone_size: .; v_call: TRBV2; cdr3_aa: CASTRAEAGGYTF
j_call: TRBJ1-1; clone_size: .; v_call: TRBV7-9; cdr3_aa: CASSLGRVNTEAFF
j_call: TRBJ2-6; clone_size: .; v_call: TRBV5-4; cdr3_aa: CASSLGSPRGPGANVLTF
j_call: TRBJ1-1; clone_size: .; v_call: TRBV19; cdr3_aa: CASSIRDRGTEAFF
j_call: TRBJ2-7; clone_size: .; v_call: TRBV3-1/TRBV3-2; cdr3_aa: CASSPPLNDYEQYF
j_call: TRBJ2-1; clone_size: .; v_call: TRBV5-4; cdr3_aa: CASSTPVGRVEFF
j_call: TRBJ2-2; clone_size: .; v_call: TRBV27; cdr3_aa: CASSWTANTGELFF
j_call: TRBJ1-2; clone_size: .; v_call: TRBV25-1; cdr3_aa: CASSEPGTAPGGYTF
j_call: TRBJ1-6; clone_size: .; v_call: TRBV27; cdr3_aa: CASSSGLYNSPLHF
j_call: TRBJ1-2; clone_size: .; v_call: TRBV29-1; cdr3_aa: CSAPDNYYGYTF
j_call: TRBJ2-2; clone_size: .; v_call: TRBV5-6; cdr3_aa: CASSQEGWYRADTGELFF
j_call: TRBJ2-5; clone_size: .; v_call: TRBV30; cdr3_aa: CAWRLPGQGWKTQYF
j_call: TRBJ1-4; clone_size: .; v_call: TRBV18; cdr3_aa: CASSPGVSEKLFF
j_call: TRBJ2-5; clone_size: .; v_call: TRBV30; cdr3_aa: CAWNTPSGLAGGRETQYF
j_call: TRBJ2-2; clone_size: .; v_call: TRBV7-2; cdr3_aa: CASSPSAGANTGELFF
j_call: TRBJ1-6; clone_size: once; v_call: TRBV15; cdr3_aa: CATSREGAGNSPLHF
j_call: TRBJ2-5; clone_size: .; v_call: TRBV5-1; cdr3_aa: CASMRDRQETQYF
j_call: TRBJ2-1; clone_size: .; v_call: TRBV2; cdr3_aa: CANSLFGENEQFF
j_call: TRBJ2-3; clone_size: few; v_call: TRBV7-2; cdr3_aa: CASSLGRYLSTDTQYF
j_call: TRBJ2-3; clone_size: few; v_call: TRBV7-8; cdr3_aa: CASNRDRGSDTQYF
j_call: TRBJ2-1; clone_size: .; v_call: TRBV3-1/TRBV3-2; cdr3_aa: CASSSGQSYNEQFF
j_call: TRBJ1-1; clone_size: .; v_call: TRBV7-9; cdr3_aa: CASSLLLQGGTEAFF
j_call: TRBJ1-5; clone_size: .; v_call: TRBV28; cdr3_aa: CASSNPGTTNQPQHF
j_call: TRBJ2-3; clone_size: once; v_call: TRBV7-2; cdr3_aa: CASSLLAGGPDTQYF